Listed below are T cell receptor beta chains from one sample, sequenced in a study of response to subunit inactivated influenza vaccine. TCRdb ran MiXCR on the RT-PCR reads and lists one entry per CDR3 protein. This table holds 600,000 to 850,000 distinct CDR3 sequences, 11% to 15% found once. This material consisted of PBMCs from blood, taken approximately 15 days before vaccination. The source of these receptors is a man aged 50-60 years who received an inactivated influenza vaccine. Both conserved end residues are part of each CDR3. The order of the fields is J gene, V gene, D gene, clone size, CDR3 DNA, CDR3 protein. D genes are given only for firm matches. Only some rows state a clone size, as once, few, many or a class for expanded clones.

TRBJ2-3 | TRBV24-1 | TRBD2 | few | TGTGCCACCAGTGACCGCAGCGGGATCCGGCCAGATACGCAGTATTTT | CATSDRSGIRPDTQYF
TRBJ2-7 | TRBV6-2/TRBV6-3 | NA | many | TGTGCCAGCACCCCCGGAGGTTTGGGAGAGCAGTACTTC | CASTPGGLGEQYF
TRBJ2-7 | TRBV7-2 | NA | few | TGTGCCAGCAGCTCACTAGCCCGGGAAACCTACGAGCAGTACTTC | CASSSLARETYEQYF
TRBJ2-7 | TRBV18 | TRBD2 | NA | TGTGCCAGCTCACCAGTGGAAGCGGGAGGCTCACACGAGCAGTACTTC | CASSPVEAGGSHEQYF
TRBJ2-5 | TRBV24-1 | TRBD1 | once | TGTGCCACCAGTGATCCCTCGGGACAGGGCCTCGTAGAGACCCAGTACTTC | CATSDPSGQGLVETQYF
TRBJ2-5 | TRBV4-2 | NA | NA | TGTGCCAGCAGCCTAGAAGGGAGTAGCTTAAGAAGTATAGAGACCCAGTACTTC | CASSLEGSSLRSIETQYF
TRBJ1-2 | TRBV20-1 | NA | many | TGCAGTGCTGCCCCCGGGCAGACCTATGGCTACACCTTC | CSAAPGQTYGYTF
TRBJ2-1 | TRBV9 | TRBD2 | few | TGTGCCAGCAGCCTTACTAGCGGGAGATGGAATGAGCAGTTCTTC | CASSLTSGRWNEQFF
TRBJ2-1 | TRBV3-1 | NA | NA | TGTGCCAGCATATCCCAGGCGGGCCTGCAGTTCTTC | CASISQAGLQFF
TRBJ2-1 | TRBV28 | NA | many | TGTGCCAGCAGGACCTTCCTAGCGACCAATGAGCAGTTCTTC | CASRTFLATNEQFF
TRBJ1-5 | TRBV24-1 | NA | many | TGTGCCACCAGTGATTTGACAGGCAATCAGCCCCAGCATTTT | CATSDLTGNQPQHF
TRBJ2-7 | TRBV20-1 | NA | NA | TGCAGTGCTAATCCTAGTCCGGGGGACGAGCAGTACTTC | CSANPSPGDEQYF
TRBJ2-3 | TRBV7-2 | NA | NA | TGTGCCAGCAGGACAAACACAGATACGCAGTATTTT | CASRTNTDTQYF
TRBJ2-5 | TRBV15 | NA | many | TGTGCCACCAGCAGAGACAGTGTCTTAGAGAAGACCCAGTACTTC | CATSRDSVLEKTQYF